This is a list of T cell receptor beta chains from one sample in a study of CD8 T cell repertoires and HIV-1 epitope variants. TCRdb keeps only in-frame clones here, not all; method: immunoSEQ multiplex PCR. Here the sample spans about 3,500 clones, about 69% being singletons. The antigens for these receptors are not known. Material: cultured CD8+ T cells derived from PBMCs. The receptors were gathered from a male donor with HIV. Each CDR3 is given with its conserved first and last residue. Each record gives: clone size, V gene, D gene, J gene, CDR3 DNA, CDR3 protein. The D gene is left open where the match is weak. Where a row states a size, it is once, few, many or the class of an expanded clone; other rows omit it.

-	TRBV5-1	-	TRBJ2-7	TGCGCCAGCAGCTTGGGTTACGAGCAGTACTTC	CASSLGYEQYF
-	TRBV18	TRBD1	TRBJ2-1	TGTGCCAGCTCACTCCTAGACAGGGTCAATGAGCAGTTCTTC	CASSLLDRVNEQFF
-	TRBV9	TRBD2	TRBJ2-3	TGTGCCAGCAGCCCTCAAGCGGGGGGGTTCACAGATACGCAGTATTTT	CASSPQAGGFTDTQYF
-	TRBV5-4	TRBD1	TRBJ1-1	TGTGCCAGCAGCTTTTTAGGGGGCGCCTTCGACACTGAAGCTTTCTTT	CASSFLGGAFDTEAFF
-	TRBV7-9	-	TRBJ2-5	TGTGCCAGCAGTCCTGTCCCGGGACGTAGACAAGAGACCCAGTACTTC	CASSPVPGRRQETQYF
-	TRBV4-3	TRBD2	TRBJ2-3	TGCGCCAGCAGCCAAGATGGGCGGGGGGCAAGCACAGATACGCAGTATTTT	CASSQDGRGASTDTQYF
-	TRBV19	TRBD2	TRBJ2-1	TGTGCCAGTAGTCTGCTACTAGCGGATGAGCAGTTCTTC	CASSLLLADEQFF
once	TRBV10-3	TRBD1	TRBJ1-1	TGTGCCATCAGGACGGACAGGGAGGGTCGGGACACTGAAGCTTTCTTT	CAIRTDREGRDTEAFF
-	TRBV27	TRBD2	TRBJ2-7	TGTGCCAGCAGTGACTGGACTAGCGGGAGCTACGAGCAGTACTTC	CASSDWTSGSYEQYF
-	TRBV28	-	TRBJ2-5	TGTGCCAGCAGTACAGGGTACCAAGAGACCCAGTACTTC	CASSTGYQETQYF
few	TRBV4-1	-	TRBJ1-5	TGCGCCAGCAGCCAAGACCCACCCGGAGATCAGCCCCAGCATTTT	CASSQDPPGDQPQHF
-	TRBV11-3	-	TRBJ2-7	TGTGCCAGCAGCTTAGGGAGTTCTACCTACGAGCAGTACTTC	CASSLGSSTYEQYF
-	TRBV10-2	-	TRBJ1-1	TGCGCCAGCAGTGAGTTACCGTTGGGTTCTGAAGCTTTCTTT	CASSELPLGSEAFF
once	TRBV11-2	-	TRBJ2-3	TGTGCCAGCAGCTTAGATGACGGCACAGATACGCAGTATTTT	CASSLDDGTDTQYF
-	TRBV2	-	TRBJ2-5	TGTGCCAGCAGGGGCTTCACAGGGAGGGAGACCCAGTACTTC	CASRGFTGRETQYF
-	TRBV5-1	-	TRBJ2-3	TGCGCCAGCAGCGGCGTTCTTCTAAGCACAGATACGCAGTATTTT	CASSGVLLSTDTQYF
-	TRBV9	-	TRBJ2-1	TGTGCCAGCAGCCTTCTGGACACCGCCTACAATGAGCAGTTCTTC	CASSLLDTAYNEQFF
-	TRBV7-6	TRBD2	TRBJ2-1	TGTGCCAGCAGCTCTGGGACTAGCGGGGGAAATGAGCAGTTCTTC	CASSSGTSGGNEQFF
-	TRBV28	-	TRBJ2-1	TGTGCCAGCAGTTCCCTGAGCTCCTACAATGAGCAGTTCTTC	CASSSLSSYNEQFF
few	TRBV5-4	TRBD1	TRBJ1-1	TGTGCCAGCAGGGTAGACAGGGGGCAAGGTGAAGCTTTCTTT	CASRVDRGQGEAFF
once	TRBV19	TRBD2	TRBJ2-5	TGTGCCAGTAGTCCGGGACTAGCGGGAGAATCCCCTTGGGAGACCCAGTACTTC	CASSPGLAGESPWETQYF
-	TRBV7-2	TRBD1	TRBJ2-7	TGTGCCAGCAGCTCGGAAGGGACAGGGGATAACTCCTACGAGCAGTACTTC	CASSSEGTGDNSYEQYF
-	TRBV7-8	-	TRBJ2-1	TGTGCCAGCAGCCCAAGGAGGAGCGGACCCTACAATGAGCAGTTCTTC	CASSPRRSGPYNEQFF
-	TRBV7-9	TRBD2	TRBJ2-1	TGTGCCAGCAGCTTAATAGCGGGGGGTGGCTCCTACAATGAGCAGTTCTTC	CASSLIAGGGSYNEQFF
-	TRBV4-3	-	TRBJ2-7	TGCGCCAGCAGCCAATACCGGGGCGGCGAGCAGTACTTC	CASSQYRGGEQYF
-	TRBV28	-	TRBJ2-7	TGTGCCAGCAGTTTCGCTGGGTCGGGATCTATAACCTACGAGCAGTACTTC	CASSFAGSGSITYEQYF
-	TRBV7-9	-	TRBJ2-3	TGTGCCAGCAGCTTCACAGGGAACACAGATACGCAGTATTTT	CASSFTGNTDTQYF
-	TRBV6-5	TRBD1	TRBJ1-1	TGTGCCAGCAGTTACTCGGACAGGCTTAGGACTGAAGCTTTCTTT	CASSYSDRLRTEAFF
-	TRBV5-6	-	TRBJ1-6	TGTGCCAGCAGCTTGCGTGCGGGCAATCCCATGCCCTATAATTCACCCCTCCACTTT	CASSLRAGNPMPYNSPLHF
-	TRBV7-8	TRBD1	TRBJ1-1	TGTGCCAGCAGCTTCCCAGGACAGGGTGCCACTGAAGCTTTCTTT	CASSFPGQGATEAFF
few	TRBV7-7	TRBD2	TRBJ2-5	TGTGCTAGCAGCTTAACGGTGGCGGGAGAAGAGACCCAGTACTTC	CASSLTVAGEETQYF
-	TRBV28	TRBD1	TRBJ2-4	TGTGCCAGCAGTTTGACGCGACAGGGGAACATTCAGTACTTC	CASSLTRQGNIQYF
once	TRBV27	-	TRBJ1-2	TGTGCCAGCAGTTTTGGTCCCTTAGACTATGGCTACACCTTC	CASSFGPLDYGYTF
-	TRBV5-1	TRBD1	TRBJ2-7	TGCGCCAGCAGCCCTGGGACAGGGCAAAAGCAGTACTTC	CASSPGTGQKQYF
few	TRBV5-6	-	TRBJ2-7	TGTGCCAGCAGCTTGGGCGCTAGAGATGAGCAGTACTTC	CASSLGARDEQYF
-	TRBV27	-	TRBJ1-2	TGTGCCAGCACCGGTGACCCTGGACCTAACTATGGCTACACCTTC	CASTGDPGPNYGYTF
-	TRBV29-1	TRBD2	TRBJ2-3	TGCAGCGGTACTAGCGGGAGCTTCACAGATACGCAGTATTTT	CSGTSGSFTDTQYF
-	TRBV7-2	TRBD1	TRBJ1-2	TGTGCCAGCAGCTCCTACAGGGGCCTGCTGGTGAGGGGCTACACCTTC	CASSSYRGLLVRGYTF
-	TRBV27	-	TRBJ1-5	TGTGCCAGCAGTTCCACAGGGAGACCCAATCAGCCCCAGCATTTT	CASSSTGRPNQPQHF
-	TRBV5-1	TRBD2	TRBJ2-2	TGCGCCAGCAGAAGTCGGACTAGCGCCGACACCGGGGAGCTGTTTTTT	CASRSRTSADTGELFF
-	TRBV29-1	-	TRBJ1-3	TGCAGCGTTGAGGCGGGAAACACCATATATTTT	CSVEAGNTIYF
-	TRBV4-2	-	TRBJ2-3	TGTGCCAGCAGCCAAGATAAGCAGGGACCGCGCACAGATACGCAGTATTTT	CASSQDKQGPRTDTQYF
-	TRBV28	-	TRBJ1-2	TGTGCCAGCAGTTTTAGCACGAACTATGGCTACACCTTC	CASSFSTNYGYTF
-	TRBV27	TRBD1	TRBJ1-1	TGTGCCAGCAGTTCCGGGACAGGGATCACTGAAGCTTTCTTT	CASSSGTGITEAFF
-	TRBV29-1	-	TRBJ1-1	TGCAGCGCATCCCTGACAGATATGAACACTGAAGCTTTCTTT	CSASLTDMNTEAFF
-	TRBV6-5	-	TRBJ2-7	TGTGCCAGCAGTTACTTCGGGGCCTACGAGCAGTACTTC	CASSYFGAYEQYF
-	TRBV2	TRBD1	TRBJ2-7	TGTGCCAGCAGTGAGGCGTTCGGGACAGGGAACGAGCAGTACTTC	CASSEAFGTGNEQYF
-	TRBV2	TRBD1	TRBJ1-1	TGTGCCACTACAGGACAGGGGGGCACTGAAGCTTTCTTT	CATTGQGGTEAFF
-	TRBV9	TRBD1	TRBJ1-3	TGTGCCAGCAGCGTAGGACAGGGAATCTCTGGAAACACCATATATTTT	CASSVGQGISGNTIYF
-	TRBV7-9	TRBD1	TRBJ2-7	TGTGCCAGCAGCTCAAACCGGGACAGGGCCTACGAGCAGTACTTC	CASSSNRDRAYEQYF
-	TRBV5-1	TRBD2	TRBJ2-3	TGCGCCAGCGGCTTAGGGGAGGGCCCTGGGGCAGATACGCAGTATTTT	CASGLGEGPGADTQYF
-	TRBV10-2	-	TRBJ2-5	TGCGCCAGCAGCGTTAGAATCCGGGAGACCCAGTACTTC	CASSVRIRETQYF
once	TRBV5-1	-	TRBJ2-2	TGCGCCAGCAGCTTGCAACCCGACACCGGGGAGCTGTTTTTT	CASSLQPDTGELFF
-	TRBV7-2	TRBD1	TRBJ2-7	TGTGCCAGCAGCCATATAGCAGGGACAGGGGAGCAGTACTTC	CASSHIAGTGEQYF
-	TRBV5-6	TRBD2	TRBJ2-1	TGTGCCAGCAGCTTGGAGCGGGGGAGCTCCTACAATGAGCAGTTCTTC	CASSLERGSSYNEQFF